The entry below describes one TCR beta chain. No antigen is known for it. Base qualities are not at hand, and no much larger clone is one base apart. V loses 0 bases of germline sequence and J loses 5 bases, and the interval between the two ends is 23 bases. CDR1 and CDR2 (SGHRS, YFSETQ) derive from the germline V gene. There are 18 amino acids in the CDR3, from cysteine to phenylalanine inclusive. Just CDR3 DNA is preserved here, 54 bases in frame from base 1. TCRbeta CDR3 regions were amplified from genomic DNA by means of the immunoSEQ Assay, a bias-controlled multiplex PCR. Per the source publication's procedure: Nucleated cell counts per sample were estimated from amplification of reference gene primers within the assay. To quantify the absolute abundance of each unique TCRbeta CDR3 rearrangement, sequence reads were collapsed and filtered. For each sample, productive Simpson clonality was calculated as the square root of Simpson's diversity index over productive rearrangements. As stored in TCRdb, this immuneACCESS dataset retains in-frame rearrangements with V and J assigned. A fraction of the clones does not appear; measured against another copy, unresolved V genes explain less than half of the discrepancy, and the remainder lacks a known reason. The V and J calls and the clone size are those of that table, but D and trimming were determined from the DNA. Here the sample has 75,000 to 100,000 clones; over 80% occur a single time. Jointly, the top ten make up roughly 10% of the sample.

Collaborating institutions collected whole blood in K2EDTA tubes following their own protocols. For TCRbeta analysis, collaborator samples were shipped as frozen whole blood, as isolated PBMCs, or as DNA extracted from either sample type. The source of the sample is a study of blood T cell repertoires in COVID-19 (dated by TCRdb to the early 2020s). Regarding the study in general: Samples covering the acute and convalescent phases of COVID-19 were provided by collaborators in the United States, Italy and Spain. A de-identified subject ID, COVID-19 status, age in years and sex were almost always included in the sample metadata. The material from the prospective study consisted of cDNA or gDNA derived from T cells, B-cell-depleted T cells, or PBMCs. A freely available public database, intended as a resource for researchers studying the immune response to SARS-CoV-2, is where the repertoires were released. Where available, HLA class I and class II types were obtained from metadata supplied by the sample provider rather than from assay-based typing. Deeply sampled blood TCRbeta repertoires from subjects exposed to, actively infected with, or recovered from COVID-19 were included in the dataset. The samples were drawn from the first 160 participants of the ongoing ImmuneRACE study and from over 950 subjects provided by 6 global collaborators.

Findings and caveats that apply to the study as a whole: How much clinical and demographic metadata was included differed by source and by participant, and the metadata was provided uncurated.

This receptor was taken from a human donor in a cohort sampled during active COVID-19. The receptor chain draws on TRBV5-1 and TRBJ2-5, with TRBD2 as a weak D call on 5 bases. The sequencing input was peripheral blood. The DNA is TGCGCCAGCAGCTTGGTAAGGAAAGAGCGGCAGCTCCCCGAGACCCAGTACTTC. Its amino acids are CASSLVRKERQLPETQYF.